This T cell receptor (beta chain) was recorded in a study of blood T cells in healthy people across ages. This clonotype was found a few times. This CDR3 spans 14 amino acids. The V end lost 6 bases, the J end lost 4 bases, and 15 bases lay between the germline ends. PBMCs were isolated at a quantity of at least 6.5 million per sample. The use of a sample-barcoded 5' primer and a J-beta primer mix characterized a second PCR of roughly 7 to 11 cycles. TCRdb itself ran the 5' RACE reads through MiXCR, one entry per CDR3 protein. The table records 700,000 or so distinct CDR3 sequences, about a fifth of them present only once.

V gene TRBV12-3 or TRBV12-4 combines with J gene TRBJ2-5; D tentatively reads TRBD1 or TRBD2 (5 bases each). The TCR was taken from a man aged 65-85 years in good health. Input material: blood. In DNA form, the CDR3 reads TGTGCCAGCAGCGGGACGGGCGAGGTAGAGACCCAGTACTTC. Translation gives CASSGTGEVETQYF.